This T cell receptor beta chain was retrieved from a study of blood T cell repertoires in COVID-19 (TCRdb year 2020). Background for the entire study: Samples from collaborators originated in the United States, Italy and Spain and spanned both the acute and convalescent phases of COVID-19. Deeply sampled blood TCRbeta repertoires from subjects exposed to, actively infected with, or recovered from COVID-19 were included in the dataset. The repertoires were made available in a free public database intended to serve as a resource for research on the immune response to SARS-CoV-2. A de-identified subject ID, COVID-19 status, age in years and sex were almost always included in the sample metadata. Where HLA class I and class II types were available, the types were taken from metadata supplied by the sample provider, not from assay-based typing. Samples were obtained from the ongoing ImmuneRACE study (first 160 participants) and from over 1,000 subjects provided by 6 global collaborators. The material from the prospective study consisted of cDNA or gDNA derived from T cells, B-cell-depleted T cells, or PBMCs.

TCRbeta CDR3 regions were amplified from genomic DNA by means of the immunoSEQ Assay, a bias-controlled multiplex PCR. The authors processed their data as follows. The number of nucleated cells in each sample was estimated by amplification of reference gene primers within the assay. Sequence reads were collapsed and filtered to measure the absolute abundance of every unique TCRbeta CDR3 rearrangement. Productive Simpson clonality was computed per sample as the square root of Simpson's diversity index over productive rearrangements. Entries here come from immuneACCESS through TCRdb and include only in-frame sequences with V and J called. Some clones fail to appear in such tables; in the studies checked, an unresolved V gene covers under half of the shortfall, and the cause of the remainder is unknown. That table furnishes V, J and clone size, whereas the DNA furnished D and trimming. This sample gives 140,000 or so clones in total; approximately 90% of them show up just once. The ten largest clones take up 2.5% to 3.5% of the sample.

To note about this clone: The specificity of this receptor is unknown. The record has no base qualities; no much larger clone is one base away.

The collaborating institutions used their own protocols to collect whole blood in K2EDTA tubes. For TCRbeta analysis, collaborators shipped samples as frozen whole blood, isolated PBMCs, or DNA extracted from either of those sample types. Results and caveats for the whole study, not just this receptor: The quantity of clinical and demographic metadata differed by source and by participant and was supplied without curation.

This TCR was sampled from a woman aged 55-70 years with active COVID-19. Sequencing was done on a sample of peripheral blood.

The DNA reads TGTGCCAGCAGCTTGGGTCAGGGGGTTTACAATGAGCAGTTCTTC. This translates into CASSLGQGVYNEQFF. The V and J segments used are TRBV7-3 and TRBJ2-1; TRBD1 matches 7 bases in the middle. Germline trimming: 3 bases from V, 4 bases from J; junction bases outside gene matches: 6. Taken from cysteine to phenylalanine, the CDR3 has 15 residues. The only DNA kept is the CDR3, 45 bases in frame from the first base. As encoded in the germline V gene, CDR1 is SGHTA while CDR2 is FQGTGA.